Listed here are 16 T cell receptor beta chains from one sample, sequenced in a study of human T cells and chemical hapten exposure. Time point: pre-sensitization, week 0. As to treatment: therapeutic diphenylcyclopropenone sensitization with weekly scalp DPC. From the RACE reads, TCRdb called clonotypes with MiXCR, one entry per CDR3 protein. The repertoire consists of some 300,000 distinct CDR3 sequences, with 5.5% occurring once and the leading ten covering less than 9%. The sequencing used whole blood, collected in connection with sensitization to the hapten diphenylcyclopropenone (DPC). These receptors all come from a woman aged 18-29 years with alopecia areata. Some clones in this sample may be carry-over from other donors' samples.

This clonotype was seen a few times. CDR3 DNA: TGTGCCAGCAGTTATGGGCCGACCGGGGAGGGAGATACGCAGTATTTT. Its protein product is CASSYGPTGEGDTQYF. The chain has TRBV6-5 and TRBJ2-3; 7 nucleotides align to TRBD2. The CDR3 extends over 16 amino acids. Per germline, CDR1 MNHEY and CDR2 SVGAGI. V lost 3 bases, J lost 5 bases, and 11 bases stayed unmatched.

This clonotype showed up many times. The rearrangement uses TRBV6-5 and TRBJ1-1; D remains unclear. The germline gives CDR1 MNHEY, CDR2 SVGAGI. The CDR3 consists of 15 residues. V was pared by 6 bases and J by 4 bases, with 18 bases between. The CDR3 loop reads CASRLRPESVTEAFF. The CDR3 nucleotides are TGTGCCAGCAGACTCAGGCCTGAGTCAGTCACTGAAGCTTTCTTT.

The genes are TRBV3-1 and TRBJ2-5; 12 bases match TRBD2. CDR1 and CDR2 from the germline V gene are LGHDT and YNNKEL (reference sequence). The V segment lost 4 bases and the J segment 3 bases; nucleotides outside the gene matches: 6. The CDR3 is made up of 16 amino acids. In DNA, the CDR3 is TGTGCCAGCAGCCCGTTAGCTAGCGGGGGGGAAGAGACCCAGTACTTC. This sequence encodes CASSPLASGGEETQYF.

This clonotype was recorded at least ten times. V usage is TRBV10-2 and J usage is TRBJ2-2, with 8 bases fitting TRBD2. The germline CDR1 and CDR2 sequences are WSHSY and SAAADI. The ends lost 6 bases at V and 5 bases at J; junction bases unmatched: 8. The CDR3 spans 15 residues. CDR3 DNA sequence: TGCGCCAGCAGGACGAGCGGGGGAGGGACCGGGGAGCTGTTTTTT. Encoded protein: CASRTSGGGTGELFF.

This clonotype was counted many times. The chain joins TRBV7-9 to TRBJ2-3; D is uncertain. The germline gives CDR1 SEHNR, CDR2 FQNEAQ (reference sequence). This CDR3 comprises 13 residues. V was clipped by 2 bases and J by 7 bases, with 10 bases between them. CDR3 sequence (DNA): TGTGCCAGCAGCTTAAGTACAGCAAATACGCAGTATTTT. Amino acids: CASSLSTANTQYF. The full variable domain, its missing parts supplied by reference TRBV7-9 and TRBJ2-3, is DTGVSQNPRHKITKRGQNVTFRCDPISEHNRLYWYRQTLGQGPEFLTYFQNEAQLEKSRLLSDRFSAERPKGSFSTLEIQRTEQGDSAMYLCASSLSTANTQYFGPGTRLTVL.

This chain links TRBV25-1 with TRBJ2-2, with TRBD1 matching 7 bases. The CDR3 contains 18 residues. The trim removed 4 bases at V and 4 bases at J, leaving 15 bases unmatched. CDR1 MGHDK and CDR2 SYGVNS come from the germline V gene. The CDR3 sequence is CASSGPYRGVPSTGELFF. DNA of the CDR3: TGTGCCAGCAGTGGCCCCTACAGGGGCGTACCGAGCACCGGGGAGCTGTTTTTT. The whole variable domain, filled in from reference TRBV25-1 and TRBJ2-2, reads EADIYQTPRYLVIGTGKKITLECSQTMGHDKMYWYQQDPGMELHLIHYSYGVNSTEKGDLSSESTVSRIRTEHFPLTLESARPSHTSQYLCASSGPYRGVPSTGELFFGEGSRLTVL.

This chain connects TRBV2 to TRBJ2-3, with 8 bases identical to TRBD2. V shed 7 bases and J 5 bases; nucleotides not matched to a gene: 17. Germline lookup yields CDR1 SNHLY and CDR2 FYNNEI. The CDR3 loop spans 17 amino acids. CDR3 coding DNA: TGTGCCAGCACCAAAAAGGTGGAGCTAGCGGGTGGAGATACGCAGTATTTT. It codes for CASTKKVELAGGDTQYF.

This clonotype was counted at least ten times. The chain links TRBV4-3 to TRBJ1-2; D is ambiguous. Germline V lookup: CDR1 LGHNA, CDR2 YSLEER. The CDR3 totals 12 residues. Trimming stripped 0 bases from V and 4 bases from J, with 3 bases between. The chain's CDR3 is CASSQDSYGYTF. CDR3 nucleotides: TGCGCCAGCAGCCAAGACAGCTATGGCTACACCTTC.

This clonotype came up many times. This rearrangement joins TRBV29-1 to TRBJ2-3; TRBD2 is a possible D gene (5 bases). V lost 4 bases to trimming and J lost 5 bases, with 10 bases between them. Germline-derived CDR1 and CDR2 are SQVTM and ANQGSEA. There are 12 residues in the CDR3. This chain's CDR3 is CSVGRGEDTQYF. As DNA, the CDR3 is TGCAGCGTTGGTCGGGGAGAAGATACGCAGTATTTT.

V gene TRBV20-1 combines with J gene TRBJ2-1, with D perhaps matching TRBD1 or TRBD2 (6 bases each). The ends were cut back, 0 bases at V and 6 bases at J, with 12 bases in the middle. This CDR3 region has 14 residues. CDR1 and CDR2 (germline): DFQATT, SNEGSKA (reference sequence). In nucleotides, the CDR3 is TGCAGTGCTAGAGACCCTAAGGGGGGCAATGAGCAGTTCTTC. Protein: CSARDPKGGNEQFF.

V usage is TRBV2 and J usage is TRBJ2-2; D not certain. The V gene lost 4 bases and the J gene lost 2 bases, with 11 bases spanning the gap. The germline V gene has CDR1 SNHLY and CDR2 FYNNEI. This CDR3 is built from 15 residues. The CDR3 nucleotides read TGTGCCAGCAGTGCCGGGCCGAGTAACACCGGGGAGCTGTTTTTT. As protein: CASSAGPSNTGELFF.

This clonotype was detected only a few times. The chain is built from TRBV4-3 and TRBJ2-3; 14 nucleotides agree with TRBD2. The CDR3 consists of 18 residues. The V gene's germline CDR1 is LGHNA and CDR2 YSLEER. V shed 0 bases and J 3 bases; nucleotides not matched to a gene: 5. This CDR3 reads CASSQETSGGAGTDTQYF. The CDR3 nucleotides read TGCGCCAGCAGCCAAGAGACTAGCGGGGGGGCCGGGACAGATACGCAGTATTTT.

The chain couples TRBV5-1 to TRBJ1-3; D is unclear. The CDR3 runs 15 residues. Germline loops: CDR1 SGHRS, CDR2 YFSETQ. With 0 bases removed from V and 4 bases from J, the gap between germline ends came to 11 bases. CDR3 in amino acids: CASSLGGSEGNTIYF. DNA of the CDR3: TGCGCCAGCAGCTTGGGGGGTTCGGAAGGAAACACCATATATTTT. Full variable domain (missing parts from reference TRBV5-1 and TRBJ1-3): KAGVTQTPRYLIKTRGQQVTLSCSPISGHRSVSWYQQTPGQGLQFLFEYFSETQRNKGNFPGRFSGRQFSNSRSEMNVSTLELGDSALYLCASSLGGSEGNTIYFGEGSWLTVV.

In this sample, this clonotype turned up a few times. J is TRBJ2-4 and V is TRBV10-3; the D gene is possibly TRBD2 (5 bases). This CDR3 has 15 residues. Per germline, CDR1 ENHRY and CDR2 SYGVKD. Trimming left V 0 bases short and J 6 bases short, with 12 bases between. CDR3 DNA: TGTGCCATCAGTGAGTCGAGAGGGCATGTAAACATTCAGTACTTC. Its translation is CAISESRGHVNIQYF.

A remark on this clonotype: This clone may be a read error of a much larger clone one base away. The rearrangement links TRBV28 to TRBJ2-1, with TRBD2 matching 8 bases. The germline V gene encodes CDR1 MDHEN and CDR2 SYDVKM. The CDR3 consists of 13 residues. The CDR3 spells CDSRGTSKDEQFF. CDR3 DNA: TGTGACAGCCGCGGGACTAGTAAGGATGAGCAGTTCTTC.

The V gene is TRBV28, the J gene TRBJ2-7; D call uncertain. CDR1 is MDHEN and CDR2 is SYDVKM in the germline V gene. V lost 7 bases to trimming and J lost 2 bases, with 18 bases between them. There are 15 residues in the CDR3. The CDR3 coding sequence is TGTGCCAGCACCGGAGCGTCCGAGTACGCCTACGAGCAGTACTTC. As protein: CASTGASEYAYEQYF.